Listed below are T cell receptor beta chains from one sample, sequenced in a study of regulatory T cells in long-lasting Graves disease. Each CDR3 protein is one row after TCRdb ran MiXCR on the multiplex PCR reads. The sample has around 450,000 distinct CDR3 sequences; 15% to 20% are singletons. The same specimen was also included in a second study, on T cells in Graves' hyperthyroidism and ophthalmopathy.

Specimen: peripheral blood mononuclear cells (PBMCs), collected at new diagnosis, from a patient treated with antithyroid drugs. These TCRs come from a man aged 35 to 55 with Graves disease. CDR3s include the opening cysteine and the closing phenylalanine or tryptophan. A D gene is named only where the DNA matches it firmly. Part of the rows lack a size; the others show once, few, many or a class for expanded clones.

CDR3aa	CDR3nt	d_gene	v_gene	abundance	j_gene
CASSENTEAFF	TGTGCCAGCAGCGAGAACACTGAAGCTTTCTTT	NA	TRBV2	many	TRBJ1-1
CASNPTGTSGRGGGYNEQFF	TGTGCCAGTAACCCAACCGGGACTAGCGGGAGAGGTGGTGGCTACAATGAGCAGTTCTTC	TRBD2	TRBV19	few	TRBJ2-1
CASSQPQGAGYEQYF	TGCGCCAGCAGCCAACCACAGGGAGCGGGCTACGAGCAGTACTTC	NA	TRBV4-1	NA	TRBJ2-7
CASSLRAELSYEQYF	TGTGCCAGCAGCCTTAGAGCTGAACTCTCCTACGAGCAGTACTTC	NA	TRBV9	once	TRBJ2-7
CAWSVGVEQYF	TGTGCCTGGAGTGTTGGTGTTGAGCAGTACTTC	NA	TRBV30	many	TRBJ2-7
CASSSLGPQGGNNNEQFF	TGTGCCAGCAGTTCACTCGGCCCTCAGGGGGGGAACAACAATGAGCAGTTCTTC	NA	TRBV6-5	NA	TRBJ2-1
CASSQAQGFTYEQYF	TGTGCCAGCAGCCAAGCCCAGGGTTTCACCTACGAGCAGTACTTC	NA	TRBV7-2	few	TRBJ2-7
CASSLGRASGTQYF	TGTGCCAGCAGCTTAGGCAGGGCTAGTGGGACCCAGTACTTC	NA	TRBV7-2	many	TRBJ2-5
CASSYSAGVKYNEQYF	TGTGCCAGCAGTTATTCTGCGGGAGTAAAGTACAATGAGCAGTACTTC	TRBD2	TRBV6-2/TRBV6-3	NA	TRBJ2-7
CASSYSTGRAYEQYF	TGTGCCAGCAGTTACTCGACCGGGAGGGCCTACGAGCAGTACTTC	TRBD2	TRBV6-6	many	TRBJ2-7
CASSQAYRGTSGDTQYF	TGTGCCAGCAGCCAAGCGTACAGGGGGACCTCGGGAGATACGCAGTATTTT	TRBD1	TRBV4-2	few	TRBJ2-3
CASKGGGTDTQYF	TGTGCCAGCAAGGGTGGGGGGACAGATACGCAGTATTTT	NA	TRBV7-2	many	TRBJ2-3
CASSPLDLYEQYF	TGTGCCAGCTCACCCTTGGACCTATACGAGCAGTACTTC	NA	TRBV18	NA	TRBJ2-7
CASSLTTGKETQYF	TGCGCCAGCAGCTTGACTACAGGGAAAGAGACCCAGTACTTC	NA	TRBV5-1	few	TRBJ2-5
CASSAGTSRTDTQYF	TGTGCCAGCAGCGCCGGGACAAGCCGCACAGATACGCAGTATTTT	NA	TRBV5-5	NA	TRBJ2-3
CASSDQEENSPLHF	TGTGCCAGCAGTGACCAGGAGGAGAATTCACCCCTCCACTTT	NA	TRBV6-1	few	TRBJ1-6
CASSLGFTGVGKLFF	TGTGCCAGCAGTTTAGGGTTCACAGGGGTTGGAAAACTGTTTTTT	TRBD1	TRBV28	many	TRBJ1-4
CASSQDPQGFNQPQHF	TGCGCCAGCAGCCAAGATCCCCAGGGCTTCAATCAGCCCCAGCATTTT	NA	TRBV4-1	NA	TRBJ1-5
CSVSDLPRGEAFF	TGCAGCGTTTCGGACCTTCCCAGGGGTGAAGCTTTCTTT	NA	TRBV29-1	many	TRBJ1-1
CASSAGLAALRDEQFF	TGTGCCAGCAGCGCGGGACTAGCGGCCCTCAGGGATGAGCAGTTCTTC	TRBD2	TRBV7-8	many	TRBJ2-1
CSVDGTGGSEQYF	TGCAGCGTTGACGGGACAGGGGGATCCGAGCAGTACTTC	TRBD1	TRBV29-1	many	TRBJ2-7
CASNDTFPDSYNEQFF	TGTGCCAGCAACGACACCTTTCCCGACTCCTACAATGAGCAGTTCTTC	NA	TRBV6-1	many	TRBJ2-1
CASSLELAGAKNIQYF	TGTGCCAGCAGCTTAGAGCTAGCGGGAGCGAAGAACATTCAGTACTTC	TRBD2	TRBV7-6	few	TRBJ2-4
CASGLVLGQGDNQPQHF	TGTGCTAGTGGTTTGGTCTTAGGACAGGGGGACAATCAGCCCCAGCATTTT	TRBD1	TRBV12-5	few	TRBJ1-5
CASRTAINYGYTF	TGTGCCAGCCGGACAGCGATCAACTATGGCTACACCTTC	NA	TRBV6-1	NA	TRBJ1-2
CASSLELAGGLQETQYF	TGTGCCAGCAGTTTAGAATTAGCGGGAGGCCTCCAAGAGACCCAGTACTTC	TRBD2	TRBV12-3/TRBV12-4	many	TRBJ2-5
CSASEDSPLHF	TGCAGTGCTAGTGAAGACTCACCCCTCCACTTT	NA	TRBV20-1	NA	TRBJ1-6
CATSRERGELFF	TGTGCCACCAGCAGAGAGCGCGGGGAGCTGTTTTTT	NA	TRBV15	once	TRBJ2-2
CASSLRDREFDEQYF	TGCGCCAGCAGCTTGCGGGACAGGGAATTCGATGAGCAGTACTTC	TRBD1	TRBV5-1	NA	TRBJ2-7
CASRQVLRQPQHF	TGTGCCAGCAGACAAGTCCTCAGGCAGCCCCAGCATTTT	NA	TRBV6-1	few	TRBJ1-5
CASSLWGTGVGTEAFF	TGTGCCAGCAGTTTATGGGGGACAGGGGTTGGGACTGAAGCTTTCTTT	TRBD1	TRBV28	many	TRBJ1-1